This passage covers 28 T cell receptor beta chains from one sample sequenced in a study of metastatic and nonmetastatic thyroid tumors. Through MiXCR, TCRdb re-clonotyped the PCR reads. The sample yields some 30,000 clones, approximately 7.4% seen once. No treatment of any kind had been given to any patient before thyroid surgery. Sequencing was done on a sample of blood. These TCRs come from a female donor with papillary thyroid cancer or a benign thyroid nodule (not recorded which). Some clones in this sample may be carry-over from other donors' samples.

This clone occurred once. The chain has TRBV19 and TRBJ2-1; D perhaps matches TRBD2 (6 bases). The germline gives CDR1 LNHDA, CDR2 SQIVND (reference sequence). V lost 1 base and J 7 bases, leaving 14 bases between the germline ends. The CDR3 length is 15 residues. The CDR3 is CASSIAGAGLNEQFF. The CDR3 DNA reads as TGTGCCAGTAGTATAGCGGGAGCCGGTTTAAATGAGCAGTTCTTC.

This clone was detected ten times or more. CDR3 in amino acids: CAISDELNTEAFF. CDR3 sequence (DNA): TGTGCCATCAGTGATGAGTTGAACACTGAAGCTTTCTTT. V gene TRBV10-3 combines with J gene TRBJ1-1; D gene unclear. Per the germline V gene, CDR1 is ENHRY and CDR2 is SYGVKD. This CDR3 has 13 amino acids. V lost 3 bases, J lost 0 bases, and 5 bases lay in between.

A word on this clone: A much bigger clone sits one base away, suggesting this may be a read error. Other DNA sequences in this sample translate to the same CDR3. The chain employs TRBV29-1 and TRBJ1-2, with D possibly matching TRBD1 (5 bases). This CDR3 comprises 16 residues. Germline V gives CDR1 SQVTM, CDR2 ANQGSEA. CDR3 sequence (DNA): TGCAGCGTCGAAGCCGACCCAAGTGGGGGAATCTATGGCTACACCTTC. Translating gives CSVEADPSGGIYGYTF.

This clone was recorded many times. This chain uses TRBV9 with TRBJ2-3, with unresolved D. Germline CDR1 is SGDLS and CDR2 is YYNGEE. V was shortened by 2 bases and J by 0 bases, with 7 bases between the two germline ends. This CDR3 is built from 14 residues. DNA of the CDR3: TGTGCCAGCAGCGTGTTTCTCAGCACAGATACGCAGTATTTT. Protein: CASSVFLSTDTQYF.

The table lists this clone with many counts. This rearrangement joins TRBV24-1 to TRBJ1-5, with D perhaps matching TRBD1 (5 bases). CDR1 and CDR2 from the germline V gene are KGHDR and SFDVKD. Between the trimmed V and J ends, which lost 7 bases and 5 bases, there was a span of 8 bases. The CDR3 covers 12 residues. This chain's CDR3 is CATSQGYQPQHF. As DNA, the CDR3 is TGTGCCACCAGCCAGGGTTATCAGCCCCAGCATTTT.

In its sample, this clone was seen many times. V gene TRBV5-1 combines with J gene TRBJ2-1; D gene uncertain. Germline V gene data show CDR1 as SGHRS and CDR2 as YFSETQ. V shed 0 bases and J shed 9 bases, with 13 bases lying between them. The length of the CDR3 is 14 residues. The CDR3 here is CASSLVAGPTEQFF. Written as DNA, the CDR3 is TGCGCCAGCAGCTTGGTAGCCGGACCCACTGAGCAGTTCTTC. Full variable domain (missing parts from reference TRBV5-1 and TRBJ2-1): KAGVTQTPRYLIKTRGQQVTLSCSPISGHRSVSWYQQTPGQGLQFLFEYFSETQRNKGNFPGRFSGRQFSNSRSEMNVSTLELGDSALYLCASSLVAGPTEQFFGPGTRLTVL.

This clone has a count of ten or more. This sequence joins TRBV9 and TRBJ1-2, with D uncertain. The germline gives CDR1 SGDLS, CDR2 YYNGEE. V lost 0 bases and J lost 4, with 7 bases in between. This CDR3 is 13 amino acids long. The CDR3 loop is CASSVEGSYGYTF. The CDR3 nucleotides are TGTGCCAGCAGCGTAGAGGGAAGCTATGGCTACACCTTC.

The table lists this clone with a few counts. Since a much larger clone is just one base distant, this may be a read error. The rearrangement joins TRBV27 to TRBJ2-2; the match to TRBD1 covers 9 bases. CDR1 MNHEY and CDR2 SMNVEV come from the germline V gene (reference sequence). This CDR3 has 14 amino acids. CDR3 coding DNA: TGTGCCAGCAGTAGACAGGGGGTCACCGGGGAGCTGCTTTTT. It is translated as CASSRQGVTGELLF.

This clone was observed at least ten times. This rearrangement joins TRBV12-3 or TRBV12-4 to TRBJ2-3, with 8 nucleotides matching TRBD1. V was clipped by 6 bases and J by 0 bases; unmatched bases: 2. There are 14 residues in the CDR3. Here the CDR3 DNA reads TGTGCCAGCAGCCGGGACAGGAGCACAGATACGCAGTATTTT. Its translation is CASSRDRSTDTQYF.

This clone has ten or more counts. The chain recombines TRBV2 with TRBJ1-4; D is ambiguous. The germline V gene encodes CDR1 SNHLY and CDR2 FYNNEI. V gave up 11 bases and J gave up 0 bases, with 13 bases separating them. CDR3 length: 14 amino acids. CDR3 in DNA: TGTGCCGGCCAGGACCGAACAACTAATGAAAAACTGTTTTTT. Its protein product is CAGQDRTTNEKLFF.

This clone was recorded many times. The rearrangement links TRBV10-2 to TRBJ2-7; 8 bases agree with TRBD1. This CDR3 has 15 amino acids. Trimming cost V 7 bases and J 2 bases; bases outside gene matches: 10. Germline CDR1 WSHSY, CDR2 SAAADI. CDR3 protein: CASKGQGFGPYEQYF. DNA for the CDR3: TGCGCCAGCAAAGGACAGGGATTCGGACCCTACGAGCAGTACTTC.

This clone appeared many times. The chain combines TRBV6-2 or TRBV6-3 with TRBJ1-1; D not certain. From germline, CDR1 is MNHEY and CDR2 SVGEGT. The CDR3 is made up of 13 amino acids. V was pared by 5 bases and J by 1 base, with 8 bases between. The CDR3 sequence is CASSMTENTEAFF. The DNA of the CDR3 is TGTGCCAGCAGTATGACTGAGAACACTGAAGCTTTCTTT.

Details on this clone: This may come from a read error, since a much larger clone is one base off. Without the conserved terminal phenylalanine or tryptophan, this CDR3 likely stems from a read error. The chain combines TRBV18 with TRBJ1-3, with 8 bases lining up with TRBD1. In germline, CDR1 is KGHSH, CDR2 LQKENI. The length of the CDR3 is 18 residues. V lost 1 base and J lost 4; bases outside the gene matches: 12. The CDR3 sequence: CASSPRSVAGGPGNTIYL. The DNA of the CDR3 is TGTGCCAGCTCACCACGGTCGGTGGCAGGGGGCCCGGGAAACACCATATATCTT.

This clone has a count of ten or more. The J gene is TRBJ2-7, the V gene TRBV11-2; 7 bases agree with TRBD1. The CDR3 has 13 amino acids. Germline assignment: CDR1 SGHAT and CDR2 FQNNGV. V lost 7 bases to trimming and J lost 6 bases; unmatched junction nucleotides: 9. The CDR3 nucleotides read TGTGCCAGCACATCGACGACAGGGACCGAGCAGTACTTC. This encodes CASTSTTGTEQYF.

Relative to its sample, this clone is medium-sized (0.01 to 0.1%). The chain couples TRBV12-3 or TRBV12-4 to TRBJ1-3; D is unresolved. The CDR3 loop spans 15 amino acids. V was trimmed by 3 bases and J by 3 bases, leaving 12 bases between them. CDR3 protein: CASSLAGKGGNTIYF. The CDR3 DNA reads TGTGCCAGCAGTTTGGCCGGGAAAGGTGGAAACACCATATATTTT.

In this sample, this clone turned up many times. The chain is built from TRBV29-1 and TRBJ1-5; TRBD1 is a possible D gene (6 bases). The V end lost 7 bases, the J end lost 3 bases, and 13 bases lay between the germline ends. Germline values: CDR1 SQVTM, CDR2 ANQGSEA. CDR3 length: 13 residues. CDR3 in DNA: TGCAGCGCTGCACAGGGTAACAATCAGCCCCAGCATTTT. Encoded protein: CSAAQGNNQPQHF.

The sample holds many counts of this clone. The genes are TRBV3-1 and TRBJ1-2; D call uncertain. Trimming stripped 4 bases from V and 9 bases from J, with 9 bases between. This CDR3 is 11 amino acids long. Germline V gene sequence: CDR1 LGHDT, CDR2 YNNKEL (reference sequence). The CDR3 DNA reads TGTGCCAGCAGCCCCGGCGGTAGCTACACCTTC. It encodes CASSPGGSYTF.

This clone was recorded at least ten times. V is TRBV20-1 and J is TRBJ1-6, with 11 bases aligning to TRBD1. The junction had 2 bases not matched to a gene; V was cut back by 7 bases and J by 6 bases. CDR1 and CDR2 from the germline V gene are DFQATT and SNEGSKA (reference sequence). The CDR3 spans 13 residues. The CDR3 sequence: CSVGTGGNSPLHF. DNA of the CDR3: TGCAGTGTAGGGACAGGGGGTAATTCACCCCTCCACTTT.

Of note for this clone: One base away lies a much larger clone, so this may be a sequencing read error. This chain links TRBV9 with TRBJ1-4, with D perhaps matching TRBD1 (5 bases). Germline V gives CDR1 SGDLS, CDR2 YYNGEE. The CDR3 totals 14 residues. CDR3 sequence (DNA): TGTGCCAACAGCGTAGGACACACTAATGAAAAACTGTTTTTT. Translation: CANSVGHTNEKLFF.

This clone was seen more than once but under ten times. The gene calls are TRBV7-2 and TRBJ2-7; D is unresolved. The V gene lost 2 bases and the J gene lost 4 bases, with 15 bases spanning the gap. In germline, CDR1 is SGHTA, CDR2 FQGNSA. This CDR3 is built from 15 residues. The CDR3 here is CASSLSPSLLYEQYF. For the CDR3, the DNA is TGTGCCAGCAGCTTATCCCCCTCCCTTCTTTACGAGCAGTACTTC.

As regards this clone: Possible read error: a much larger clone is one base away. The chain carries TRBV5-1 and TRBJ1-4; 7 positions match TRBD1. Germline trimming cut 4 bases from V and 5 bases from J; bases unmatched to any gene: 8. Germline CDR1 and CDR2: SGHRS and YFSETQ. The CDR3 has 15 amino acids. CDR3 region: CASSTGQARNEKLFF. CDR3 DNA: TGCGCCAGCAGCACAGGACAGGCAAGAAATGAAAAACTGTTTTTT.

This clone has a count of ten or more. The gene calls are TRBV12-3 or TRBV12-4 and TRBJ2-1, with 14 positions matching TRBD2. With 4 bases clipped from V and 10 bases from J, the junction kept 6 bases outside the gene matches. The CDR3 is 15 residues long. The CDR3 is CASSSRTSGRTEQFF. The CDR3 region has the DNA TGTGCCAGCAGTTCCCGGACTAGCGGGAGGACCGAGCAGTTCTTC.

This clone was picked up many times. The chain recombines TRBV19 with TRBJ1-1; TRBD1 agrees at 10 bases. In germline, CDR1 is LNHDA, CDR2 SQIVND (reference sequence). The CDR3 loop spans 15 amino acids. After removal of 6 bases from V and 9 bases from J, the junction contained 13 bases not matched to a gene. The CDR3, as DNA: TGTGCCAGTAGAGATGACAGGGGGCGGGAGTCAAAAGCTTTCTTT. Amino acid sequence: CASRDDRGRESKAFF.

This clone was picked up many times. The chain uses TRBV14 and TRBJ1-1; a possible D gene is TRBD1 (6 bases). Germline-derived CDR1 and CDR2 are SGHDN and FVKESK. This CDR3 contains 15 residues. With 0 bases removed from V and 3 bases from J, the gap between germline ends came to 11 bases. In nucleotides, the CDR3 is TGTGCCAGCAGCCAAGATGGGGGCGCTTACACTGAAGCTTTCTTT. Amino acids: CASSQDGGAYTEAFF.

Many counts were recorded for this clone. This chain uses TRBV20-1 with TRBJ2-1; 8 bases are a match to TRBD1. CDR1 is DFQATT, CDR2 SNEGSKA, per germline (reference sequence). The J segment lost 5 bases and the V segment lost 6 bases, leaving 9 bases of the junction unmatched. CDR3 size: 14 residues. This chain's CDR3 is CSANRQGPHNEQFF. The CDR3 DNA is TGCAGTGCAAACCGACAGGGGCCCCACAATGAGCAGTTCTTC.

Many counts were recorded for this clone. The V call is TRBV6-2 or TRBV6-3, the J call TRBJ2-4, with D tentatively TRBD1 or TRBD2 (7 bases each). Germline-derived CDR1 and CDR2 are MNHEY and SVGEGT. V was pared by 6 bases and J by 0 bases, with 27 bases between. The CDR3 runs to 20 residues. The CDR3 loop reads CASRTPTWDSGNLAKNIQYF. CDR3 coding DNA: TGTGCCAGCAGAACCCCCACCTGGGACAGCGGGAATTTAGCCAAAAACATTCAGTACTTC.

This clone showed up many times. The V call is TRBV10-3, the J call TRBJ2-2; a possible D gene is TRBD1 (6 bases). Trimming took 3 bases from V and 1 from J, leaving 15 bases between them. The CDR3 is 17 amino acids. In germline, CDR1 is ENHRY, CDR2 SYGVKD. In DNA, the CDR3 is TGTGCCATCAGTGATGACTCACAGGGCTGGAACACCGGGGAGCTGTTTTTT. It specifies CAISDDSQGWNTGELFF.

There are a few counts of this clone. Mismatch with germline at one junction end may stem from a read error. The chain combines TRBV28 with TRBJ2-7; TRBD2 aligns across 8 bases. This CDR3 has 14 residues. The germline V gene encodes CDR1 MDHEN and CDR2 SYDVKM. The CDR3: CTSSLGTSGYDQYF. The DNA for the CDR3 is TGTACCAGCAGTTTGGGAACTAGCGGCTACGATCAGTACTTC.